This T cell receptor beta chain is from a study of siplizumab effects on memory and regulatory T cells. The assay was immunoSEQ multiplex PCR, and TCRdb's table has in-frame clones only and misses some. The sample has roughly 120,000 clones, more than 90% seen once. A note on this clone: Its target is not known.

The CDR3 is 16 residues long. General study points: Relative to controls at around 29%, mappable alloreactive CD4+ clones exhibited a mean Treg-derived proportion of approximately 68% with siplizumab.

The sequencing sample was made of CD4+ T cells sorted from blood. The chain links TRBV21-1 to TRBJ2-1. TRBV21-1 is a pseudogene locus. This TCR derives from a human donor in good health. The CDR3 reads CASRRRPPRLDNEQFF. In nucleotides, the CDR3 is TGTGCCAGCCGGCGAAGGCCCCCACGTCTTGACAATGAGCAGTTCTTC.